The entry below gives a single T cell receptor beta chain sequence along with its context. The V and J ends lost 0 bases and 0 bases respectively, with 9 bases between them. This CDR3 spans 17 amino acids. Germline CDR1 LGHNA, CDR2 YNFKEQ. The source of the sample is a study of blood T cell repertoires in COVID-19. Study overall: Sites across the United States, Italy and Spain contributed samples from acute and convalescent COVID-19. Sources were T cells, B-cell-depleted T cells, or PBMCs; the material itself was cDNA or gDNA.

Per the original methods: Nucleated cell counts were estimated from reference gene primer amplification. Assay: immunoSEQ multiplex PCR; the TCRdb copy retains only in-frame clones and omits some. V and J calls plus clone size are reproduced from that table; the DNA served to infer D and trimming. Found here are hundreds of thousands of clones, about 90% of them singletons; the top ten hold 2% to 2.5%. Seattle enrolled patients during active infection and tracked them longitudinally. The sequence was collected from an older woman with COVID-19, enrolled during active disease. The V gene is TRBV4-2, the J gene TRBJ2-6; D unclear. Sequencing input: peripheral blood. CDR3 nucleotides: TGTGCCAGCAGCCAAGATTACAGTGTCTCTGGGGCCAACGTCCTGACTTTC. The encoded protein is CASSQDYSVSGANVLTF.